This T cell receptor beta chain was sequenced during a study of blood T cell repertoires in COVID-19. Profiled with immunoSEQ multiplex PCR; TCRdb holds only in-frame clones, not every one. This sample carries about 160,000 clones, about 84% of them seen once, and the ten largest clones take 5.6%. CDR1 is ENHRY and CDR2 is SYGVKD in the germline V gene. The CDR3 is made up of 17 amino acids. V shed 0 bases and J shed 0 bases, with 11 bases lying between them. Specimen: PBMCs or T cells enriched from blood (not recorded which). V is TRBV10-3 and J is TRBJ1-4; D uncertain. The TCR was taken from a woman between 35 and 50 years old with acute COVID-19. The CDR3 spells CAISESVLVATNEKLFF. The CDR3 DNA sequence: TGTGCCATCAGTGAGTCGGTTCTAGTTGCAACTAATGAAAAACTGTTTTTT.